In its sample, the clone carrying this T cell receptor beta chain was seen once. Its antigen remains unknown. This entry comes from a study of OX40 agonist ivuxolimab in advanced cancers. Overall study: Participants averaged around 60 years of age (range about 23 to 79) and were 82.7% male. Study-level points and caveats: Dosing at 0.1 to 3.0 mg/kg was accompanied by clonal expansion of CD4+ and CD8+ blood T cells by week 6.

The V segment lost 0 bases and the J segment 4 bases; nucleotides outside the gene matches: 4. CDR3 length equals 15 residues. Germline V gene lookup returns CDR1 SGHTA and CDR2 FQGTGA. Sequencing used immunoSEQ multiplex PCR; TCRdb keeps in-frame clones, though not all of them. The table includes some 60,000 clones, around 86% detected once. Specimen: CD4+ or CD8+ T cells sorted from blood, collected in a trial of the OX40 agonist ivuxolimab. The rearrangement links TRBV7-3 to TRBJ2-7; the match to TRBD1 covers 9 bases. This sequence was found in an adult with an advanced solid tumor such as melanoma, head and neck, liver or kidney cancer. The CDR3 protein is CASSLTPGQGYEQYF. The DNA for the CDR3 is TGTGCCAGCAGCTTAACCCCGGGACAGGGATACGAGCAGTACTTC.